The 23 T cell receptor beta chains reported below all come from one sample, sequenced in a study of shared clonotypes between healthy human individuals (dated by TCRdb to between 2020 and 2021). The library was obtained by the immunoSEQ multiplex PCR assay. TCRdb carries this immuneACCESS record with in-frame sequences only. Its versions omit some clonotypes, under half of them owing to an unresolved V gene in the studies checked, with the rest unexplained. Present in this sample are about 470,000 clones, roughly 77% of which were seen just once. 13% of the sample is in the top ten clones. Sample: PBMCs. These TCRs come from a woman in her 40s in good health. Some clones in this sample may be carry-over from other donors' samples.

This chain uses TRBV6-1 with TRBJ1-5; unclear D gene. From germline, CDR1 is MNHNS and CDR2 SASEGT. The CDR3 is 15 residues long. The ends were cut back, 0 bases at V and 2 bases at J, with 8 bases in the middle. The CDR3 nucleotides are TGTGCCAGCAGTGAAGCGTGGATGGGCAATCAGCCCCAGCATTTT. Amino acids: CASSEAWMGNQPQHF.

This rearrangement joins TRBV5-1 to TRBJ2-3, with 15 bases matching TRBD2. V lost 4 bases to trimming and J lost 2 bases; unmatched junction nucleotides: 5. The CDR3 sequence is 17 residues long. In germline, CDR1 is SGHRS, CDR2 YFSETQ. This CDR3 reads CASSLGLAGGPTDTQYF. For the CDR3, the DNA is TGCGCCAGCAGCCTAGGACTAGCGGGAGGGCCCACAGATACGCAGTATTTT.

This sequence joins TRBV6-5 and TRBJ2-7, with 8 bases matching TRBD2. The CDR3 has 14 amino acids. V dropped 6 bases and J dropped 0; count of bases not matched to a gene: 4. Germline values: CDR1 MNHEY, CDR2 SVGAGI. This CDR3 is CASSPAGGSYEQYF. The DNA of the CDR3 is TGTGCCAGCAGCCCGGCGGGGGGCTCCTACGAGCAGTACTTC.

The gene calls are TRBV15 and TRBJ2-4; no clear D. The CDR3 contains 16 residues. Looked up from germline, CDR1 is LNHNV and CDR2 is YYDKDF (reference sequence). V lost 0 bases to trimming and J lost 4 bases, with 13 bases between them. CDR3 protein: CATSRDLSLGKNIQYF. In DNA, the CDR3 is TGTGCCACCAGCAGAGATCTGAGTCTCGGAAAAAACATTCAGTACTTC.

The genes are TRBV7-9 and TRBJ1-1; tentatively, D is TRBD1 (5 bases). The germline V gene has CDR1 SEHNR and CDR2 FQNEAQ (reference sequence). This CDR3 region has 12 residues. Trimming took 1 base from V and 9 from J, leaving 9 bases between them. CDR3 residues: CASSLEGPKAFF. CDR3 nucleotides: TGTGCCAGCAGCTTAGAGGGACCAAAAGCTTTCTTT.

The chain recombines TRBV4-3 with TRBJ2-3; D assignment may be TRBD1 or TRBD2 (5 bases each). V was trimmed by 3 bases and J by 1 base, leaving 11 bases between them. The germline gives CDR1 LGHNA, CDR2 YSLEER. CDR3 length: 15 amino acids. CDR3 in amino acids: CASSQRGSRTDTQYF. CDR3 DNA: TGCGCCAGCAGCCAGAGGGGCAGCCGCACAGATACGCAGTATTTT.

V usage is TRBV28 and J usage is TRBJ1-5; possibly TRBD1 for D (6 bases). The CDR3 totals 16 residues. V was trimmed by 6 bases and J by 4 bases, leaving 19 bases between them. Germline CDR1 reads MDHEN; CDR2 reads SYDVKM. The CDR3 sequence: CASRTLDRVSNQPQHF. The CDR3 bases are TGTGCCAGCAGAACTCTGGACAGAGTCTCAAATCAGCCCCAGCATTTT.

This clone was detected only a few times. CDR3 nucleotide sequence: TGTGCCAGTAAACTAGCGGCACCTGGCACAGATACGCAGTATTTT. Translation gives CASKLAAPGTDTQYF. The chain employs TRBV19 and TRBJ2-3; TRBD2 aligns across 8 bases. The length of the CDR3 is 15 residues. Germline V gives CDR1 LNHDA, CDR2 SQIVND (reference sequence). With V trimmed by 7 bases and J by 1 base, 7 bases remained unmatched.

This chain connects TRBV21-1 to TRBJ2-1; the D call of TRBD2 is as the table states it, not checked on the DNA. TRBV21-1 is designated a pseudogene. The CDR3 contains 13 residues. The chain's CDR3 is CASDEREDNEQFF. CDR3 coding DNA: TGTGCCAGCGATGAGCGGGAGGACAATGAGCAGTTCTTC.

The rearrangement joins TRBV6-6 to TRBJ2-3; TRBD2 matches at 9 bases. CDR1 is MNHNY, CDR2 SVGAGI, per germline (reference sequence). The CDR3 is made up of 14 amino acids. V lost 3 bases, J lost 5 bases, and 3 bases stayed unmatched. CDR3 coding DNA: TGTGCCAGCAGTTATCGCGGGAGGGTAGATACGCAGTATTTT. Its translation: CASSYRGRVDTQYF.

V and J are TRBV9 and TRBJ2-7; D may match TRBD1 or TRBD2 (5 bases each). CDR1 is SGDLS, CDR2 YYNGEE, per germline. The CDR3 is 14 amino acids. V was shortened by 4 bases and J by 1 base, with 12 bases between the two germline ends. The CDR3 here is CASSRGSSSYEQYF. The DNA of the CDR3 is TGTGCCAGCAGCCGGGGCAGTTCTTCCTACGAGCAGTACTTC.

This clone occurred many times. The genes are TRBV25-1 and TRBJ1-2, with 7 positions matching TRBD1. The CDR3 runs to 14 residues. Germline V gene lookup returns CDR1 MGHDK and CDR2 SYGVNS. The V and J ends lost 4 bases and 3 bases, in that order; junction bases with no gene match: 5. The CDR3: CASSAGTDHYGYTF. The CDR3, as DNA: TGTGCCAGCAGTGCAGGGACAGACCACTATGGCTACACCTTC.

This clone was detected once. The chain uses TRBV23-1 and TRBJ1-1, with 7 bases lining up with TRBD1. TRBV23-1 is an ORF, with its function uncertain. V gave up 6 bases and J gave up 1 base; unmatched junction bases: 11. The CDR3 loop spans 16 amino acids. Here the CDR3 DNA reads TGCGCCAGCAGAAACCCAGGGGACAGTGGGAACACTGAAGCTTTCTTT. Protein sequence: CASRNPGDSGNTEAFF.

V gene TRBV7-2 combines with J gene TRBJ2-3; D ambiguous. Germline lookup yields CDR1 SGHTA and CDR2 FQGNSA. This CDR3 has 15 residues. V lost 0 bases to trimming and J lost 0 bases, with 7 bases between them. For the CDR3, the DNA is TGTGCCAGCAGCTTAGCGGCGCGGAGCACAGATACGCAGTATTTT. Amino acid sequence: CASSLAARSTDTQYF.

This rearrangement joins TRBV28 to TRBJ2-2; the match to TRBD1 covers 7 bases. The CDR3 runs 14 residues. Germline V lookup: CDR1 MDHEN, CDR2 SYDVKM. With 8 bases clipped from V and 7 bases from J, the junction kept 10 bases outside the gene matches. The CDR3 here is CASERRGRLGELFF. The CDR3 DNA follows: TGTGCCAGCGAGCGAAGGGGGCGCCTCGGGGAGCTGTTTTTT. Based on the CDR3 plus reference TRBV28 and TRBJ2-2, the full variable domain is DVKVTQSSRYLVKRTGEKVFLECVQDMDHENMFWYRQDPGLGLRLIYFSYDVKMKEKGDIPEGYSVSREKKERFSLILESASTNQTSMYLCASERRGRLGELFFGEGSRLTVL.

The chain recombines TRBV6-1 with TRBJ2-3; 13 bases are shared with TRBD2. J gave up 4 bases and V 5 bases, and 6 bases lay outside the gene matches. This CDR3 spans 16 amino acids. Germline-derived CDR1 and CDR2 are MNHNS and SASEGT. The CDR3: CASSQGLAGAPDTQYF. In nucleotides, the CDR3 is TGTGCCAGCAGTCAAGGACTAGCGGGAGCCCCAGATACGCAGTATTTT.

This clone was recorded a few times. J is TRBJ2-3 and V is TRBV5-1; D may be TRBD2 (5 bases). The CDR3 runs 16 residues. V was clipped by 5 bases and J by 0 bases, with 16 bases between them. In germline, CDR1 is SGHRS, CDR2 YFSETQ. CDR3 protein: CASRAQVASSTDTQYF. CDR3 sequence (DNA): TGCGCCAGCAGGGCCCAGGTAGCGTCCAGCACAGATACGCAGTATTTT.

In this sample, this clone turned up a few times. Other DNA sequences in the same sample also yield this CDR3. The CDR3: CASSQDVGTGELFF. Here the CDR3 DNA reads TGCGCCAGCAGCCAAGATGTGGGAACCGGGGAGCTGTTTTTT. V is TRBV4-3 and J is TRBJ2-2; no firm D call. This CDR3 region has 14 residues. V shed 0 bases and J shed 5 bases, with 7 bases lying between them. CDR1 and CDR2 from the germline V gene are LGHNA and YSLEER.

The rearrangement joins TRBV5-1 to TRBJ2-1; D unresolved. Trimming took 5 bases from V and 8 from J, leaving 17 bases between them. In germline, CDR1 is SGHRS, CDR2 YFSETQ. The CDR3 extends over 14 amino acids. The CDR3 DNA reads as TGCGCCAGCAGAGTGGTGGGGTTAGTAGATGAGCAGTTCTTC. Residues: CASRVVGLVDEQFF. Drawing the rest from reference TRBV5-1 and TRBJ2-1, the complete variable domain is KAGVTQTPRYLIKTRGQQVTLSCSPISGHRSVSWYQQTPGQGLQFLFEYFSETQRNKGNFPGRFSGRQFSNSRSEMNVSTLELGDSALYLCASRVVGLVDEQFFGPGTRLTVL.

The rearrangement uses TRBV10-1 and TRBJ2-1; 7 bases line up with TRBD1. This CDR3 is 13 amino acids long. Germline V gives CDR1 WNHNN, CDR2 SYGVQD (reference sequence). V lost 6 bases, J lost 4 bases, and 3 bases stayed unmatched. The CDR3 spells CASSPGQYNEQFF. Here the CDR3 DNA reads TGCGCCAGCAGCCCGGGACAGTACAATGAGCAGTTCTTC.

The J gene is TRBJ2-5, the V gene TRBV9; tentatively, D is TRBD1 or TRBD2 (5 bases each). The CDR3 is 16 amino acids. CDR1 and CDR2 (germline): SGDLS, YYNGEE. The V end was cut by 0 bases, the J end by 4 bases, with 16 bases between. Written as DNA, the CDR3 is TGTGCCAGCAGCGTAGGAGCATGGGACGGAAGAGAGACCCAGTACTTC. Translating it yields CASSVGAWDGRETQYF.

This chain links TRBV6-1 with TRBJ2-7; the D gene is possibly TRBD1 (6 bases). CDR1 is MNHNS, CDR2 SASEGT, per germline. The V gene lost 11 bases and the J gene lost 0 bases, with 14 bases spanning the gap. The CDR3 length is 13 residues. The CDR3 DNA reads as TGTGCCGGCAAAACAGGGCACTCCTACGAGCAGTACTTC. The encoded protein is CAGKTGHSYEQYF.

J is TRBJ2-3 and V is TRBV11-3, with D possibly TRBD2 on 5 matching bases. V lost 3 bases and J lost 8, with 12 bases in between. There are 13 residues in the CDR3. Germline values: CDR1 SGHNT, CDR2 YENEEA. CDR3 sequence: CASSFAGIGTQYF. The CDR3 region has the DNA TGTGCCAGCAGCTTCGCGGGCATTGGTACGCAGTATTTT.